This TCR beta chain was observed in a study of response to subunit inactivated influenza vaccine. TCRdb passed the RT-PCR reads through MiXCR, listing each CDR3 protein once. The sample yields roughly 700,000 distinct CDR3 sequences, 14% seen once. With 4 bases removed from V and 1 base from J, the gap between germline ends came to 15 bases. Germline CDR1 ENHRY, CDR2 SYGVKD. This CDR3 has 16 amino acids. The source of this sequence is a man between 45 and 60 years old who received an inactivated influenza vaccine. The J gene is TRBJ2-3, the V gene TRBV10-3; either TRBD1 or TRBD2 may fit D (5 bases each). Sample: PBMCs from blood, taken 14 days before vaccination. CDR3 loop: CAISVERGDGTDTQYF. The CDR3 DNA sequence: TGTGCCATCAGTGTAGAAAGAGGGGATGGCACAGATACGCAGTATTTT.